This entry concerns a single T cell receptor beta chain. Antigen: not known. This record belongs to a study of shared clonotypes between healthy human individuals. The split of CD4+ cells yielded CD45RA+ naive and CD45RA-negative memory subsets. Sequencing was performed with immunoSEQ multiplex PCR; in TCRdb, only in-frame clones are kept and a portion is missing. Found here are some 1,400,000 clones, roughly 96% of them singletons; the top ten hold approximately 1.2%. Study results and limitations: It was observed that about 5% of naive CD4 clonotypes were shared across a handful of donors. All-four-donor shared clonotypes had higher generation probabilities than non-shared clonotypes did. Naive subsets tended to show greater estimated richness than memory subsets.

CDR3 size: 19 residues. The V gene's germline CDR1 is WSHSY and CDR2 SAAADI. V was cut by 4 bases and J by 0 bases, with 24 bases left in between. The receptor comes from a man in his thirties or forties in good health. The J gene is TRBJ1-1, the V gene TRBV10-2; D remains unclear. Sequencing was carried out using naive CD4+ T cells sorted from blood. This sample's subset: CD45RA+ positively selected. CDR3 protein: CASSVLKRVSKPLNTEAFF. The CDR3 DNA reads TGCGCCAGCAGTGTTTTGAAGAGGGTAAGCAAGCCATTGAACACTGAAGCTTTCTTT.